The entry below gives a single T cell receptor beta chain sequence along with its context. The antigen remains unidentified. This sequence may be a read error, since a much larger clone differs from it by one base. This record comes from a study of blood T cells in healthy people across ages. Study-wide results and limits: More naive CD4+ cells and higher diversity marked long-lived donors relative to aged donors.

Aged roughly 6 to 100, donors were systemically healthy Caucasians from Russia. Combining a sample-barcoded 5' primer with a J-beta primer mix, a second PCR ran for roughly 6 to 11 cycles. TCRdb reanalysed the 5' RACE reads using MiXCR and keeps one entry per CDR3 protein. Of about 930,000 distinct CDR3 sequences listed, 25% to 35% were seen once; the top ten hold around 9.6%. The CDR3 sequence is 15 residues long. In germline, CDR1 is SGHVS, CDR2 FQNEAQ. These data were also reused for a study on T cells of mothers and their children.

This TCR came from a woman aged 40-49 years in good health. The sequenced sample consisted of blood. This chain joins TRBV7-8 and TRBJ2-7, with 11 bases lining up with TRBD2. The CDR3 reads CASSRSGGASYEQDF. In nucleotides, the CDR3 is TGTGCCAGCAGCCGTAGCGGGGGGGCCTCCTACGAGCAGGACTTC. The full variable domain, completed using reference TRBV7-8 and TRBJ2-7, is GAGVSQSPRYKVAKRGQDVALRCDPISGHVSLFWYQQALGQGPEFLTYFQNEAQLDKSGLPSDRFFAERPEGSVSTLKIQRTQQEDSAVYLCASSRSGGASYEQDFGPGTRLTVT.